One and the same sample provided the 4 T cell receptor beta chains below, sequenced in a study of cytomegalovirus exposure and HLA in healthy donors. Vbeta (60) and Jbeta (13) primers were used in the PCR. Only in-frame clones appear in the TCRdb table, and some are missing; sequencing was by immunoSEQ multiplex PCR. The table has some 200,000 clones, around 64% seen once. Sequencing was performed on PBMCs. The receptors stem from a man aged 35-49 years in good health and CMV-seropositive.

About this clone itself: A read error may produce the germline difference seen at one junction end. The rearrangement joins TRBV9 to TRBJ2-2; D might be TRBD2 (6 bases). In germline, CDR1 is SGDLS, CDR2 YYNGEE. This CDR3 has 17 residues. The CDR3 DNA sequence: TGTGCCAGCAGCAACCCCCTCGGGGGATCGAACATCGGGGAGCTGTTTTTT. This sequence encodes CASSNPLGGSNIGELFF.

V and J are TRBV25-1 and TRBJ2-1; 8 nucleotides agree with TRBD1. V lost 2 bases to trimming and J lost 10 bases; unmatched junction nucleotides: 10. The CDR3 is 15 amino acids. In germline, CDR1 is MGHDK, CDR2 SYGVNS. CDR3 in DNA: TGTGCCAGCAGTGAACCAGGGGGCGGGCTAGGAGAGCAGTTCTTC. Its protein is CASSEPGGGLGEQFF.

J is TRBJ1-1 and V is TRBV10-1; 9 bases map to TRBD1. V dropped 1 base and J dropped 1; count of bases not matched to a gene: 1. This CDR3 has 15 residues. Per the germline V gene, CDR1 is WNHNN and CDR2 is SYGVQD (reference sequence). CDR3 DNA: TGCGCCAGCAGTGAGTGGACAGGGGAGAACACTGAAGCTTTCTTT. This encodes CASSEWTGENTEAFF.

This clone was counted only a few times. The chain links TRBV7-8 to TRBJ2-7; 7 bases are a match to TRBD1. The V and J ends lost 1 base and 4 bases, in that order; junction bases with no gene match: 10. The CDR3 consists of 16 residues. Germline V gives CDR1 SGHVS, CDR2 FQNEAQ. Written as DNA, the CDR3 is TGTGCCAGCAGCTTAGAATTCGATACAGGGGAGTACGAGCAGTACTTC. Translated, it gives CASSLEFDTGEYEQYF.